This TCR beta chain was profiled in a study of CD8+ T cells in alopecia areata. RNA was isolated and reverse transcribed to cDNA, the sequencing template. Here immunoSEQ multiplex PCR was the method, and the copy in TCRdb shows in-frame clones only, minus some. The sample gives approximately 200,000 clones, about 60% of which show up once; over 3% is in the top ten. Treatment specified: oral pan-JAK inhibitor, 5-10 mg twice daily. Alopecia areata patients had lesional scalp punch biopsies and peripheral blood taken from them. CDR1 LNHDA and CDR2 SQIVND come from the germline V gene (reference sequence). The CDR3 totals 14 residues. V was cut by 0 bases and J by 8 bases, with 13 bases left in between.

J is TRBJ1-2 and V is TRBV19; no firm D call. The TCR comes from a human donor with alopecia areata. The sequencing used CD4+ T cells sorted from blood, collected at week 4, from a patient treated with tofacitinib. Written as DNA, the CDR3 is TGTGCCAGTAGTATAGAAGGCGGTCTCGGAGGCTACACCTTC. Translated, it gives CASSIEGGLGGYTF. The variable domain in full, with the rest retrieved from reference TRBV19 and TRBJ1-2, is DGGITQSPKYLFRKEGQNVTLSCEQNLNHDAMYWYRQDPGQGLRLIYYSQIVNDFQKGDIAEGYSVSREKKESFPLTVTSAQKNPTAFYLCASSIEGGLGGYTFGSGTRLTVV.